This T cell receptor beta chain was obtained from a study of blood T cell repertoires in COVID-19. Across the study: The study drew acute and convalescent COVID-19 samples from the United States, Italy and Spain. T cells, B-cell-depleted T cells, or PBMCs supplied cDNA or gDNA.

Trimming cost V 6 bases and J 5 bases, with 14 bases left between them. The CDR3 extends over 14 amino acids. Germline V lookup: CDR1 ENHRY, CDR2 SYGVKD. In the source study's methods: How many nucleated cells were present was estimated from reference gene primer amplification. Method: immunoSEQ multiplex PCR; TCRdb's copy keeps in-frame clones and lacks some. V, J and clone size derive from that table, while D and trimming were established from the DNA sequence. Among 48,000 or so clones listed, 90% were seen once. Sample: peripheral blood. The sequence came from a human donor in a cohort sampled during active COVID-19. The rearrangement links TRBV10-3 to TRBJ1-5, with D unclear. This CDR3 is CAIREPGAHQPQHF. The CDR3 coding sequence is TGTGCCATCAGAGAACCGGGAGCTCATCAGCCCCAGCATTTT.